This T cell receptor (beta chain) was observed in a study of blood T cell repertoires in COVID-19 (dated by TCRdb to 2018 to 2021). In the study overall: The collaborator samples originated in the United States, Italy and Spain and spanned the acute and convalescent phases of COVID-19. The prospective study material was composed of cDNA or gDNA derived from T cells, B-cell-depleted T cells, or PBMCs. The dataset comprised deeply sampled blood TCRbeta repertoires from subjects exposed to, actively infected with, or recovered from COVID-19. The repertoires were made available in a free public database intended to serve as a resource for research on the immune response to SARS-CoV-2. Samples came from the ongoing ImmuneRACE study (first 160 participants) plus 1,254 subjects from 6 global collaborators. Sample metadata almost always included a de-identified subject ID, COVID-19 status, age in years and sex. HLA class I and class II types, where available, came from metadata supplied by the sample provider rather than from assay-based typing.

In the prospective study, participants were about 18 to 89 years old, resided in about two dozen geographic areas of the United States, and were enrolled through a virtual design. Cohort assignment in the prospective study relied on participant-reported clinical history from a screening survey and a study questionnaire. Recovered participants in ImmuneRACE Cohort 3 were defined as having two consecutive negative NP/OP PCR tests, clearance from a healthcare professional, or resolution of symptoms. In the prospective study, mobile phlebotomists collected whole blood, serum and a nasopharyngeal or oropharyngeal swab from each participant. Additional blood draws and questionnaires over a 2-month period could optionally be provided by prospective study participants. Before DNA extraction, prospective study blood samples were shipped either frozen or at room temperature. TCRbeta CDR3 regions were amplified from genomic DNA by means of the immunoSEQ Assay, a bias-controlled multiplex PCR. In the paper's pipeline: Nucleated cell counts per sample were estimated from amplification of reference gene primers within the assay. To quantify the absolute abundance of each unique TCRbeta CDR3 rearrangement, sequence reads were collapsed and filtered. Productive Simpson clonality was computed per sample as the square root of Simpson's diversity index over productive rearrangements. Here the immuneACCESS table is served through TCRdb, limited to in-frame sequences with V and J called. Missing clones are a known gap in these copies; in checked studies unresolved V genes cover under half, and the rest lacks a known reason. That table furnishes V, J and clone size, whereas the DNA furnished D and trimming. The sample yields 200,000 to 250,000 clones; under 90% were counted once. The ten top clones hold about 1.7% of the sample.

What the work shows at the level of the full study, not this receptor alone: The amount of clinical and demographic metadata varied by source and participant and was provided uncurated.

Taken from the germline V gene, the CDR1 and CDR2 loops are MNHEY and SVGEGT. V is reduced by 6 bases and J by 5 bases, leaving a spacing of 10 bases between them. Taken from cysteine to phenylalanine, the CDR3 has 12 residues. Kept here is only the CDR3 DNA, which spans 36 bases and is read in frame from base 1. About this clone: No antigen is known for it. No much larger clone is present one base from it, and per-base qualities are unavailable.

Sequenced material: PBMCs or T cells enriched from blood (not recorded which). The sequence derives from a man in his sixties who had recovered from COVID-19. This sequence uses TRBV6-2 or TRBV6-3 and TRBJ1-1, with no confident D gene call. CDR3 reads: CASSPRRTEAFF. The bases read TGTGCCAGCAGCCCTAGGAGGACTGAAGCTTTCTTT.